This passage covers 23 T cell receptor beta chains from one sample sequenced in a study of shared clonotypes between healthy human individuals. Measured with immunoSEQ multiplex PCR; TCRdb has only the in-frame clones, and not every one. The data hold around 700,000 clones, with around 78% observed a single time. Sequencing was done on a sample of memory CD4+ T cells sorted from blood. Subset: CD45RA-negative fraction. These receptors originate from a woman in her 30s in good health.

In this sample, this clone turned up many times. The chain combines TRBV5-1 with TRBJ2-7; tentatively, D is TRBD1 (6 bases). The CDR3 is 15 residues long. The germline V gene has CDR1 SGHRS and CDR2 YFSETQ. V lost 4 bases to trimming and J lost 2 bases, with 16 bases between them. CDR3 in amino acids: CASSPGRQVTYEQYF. For the CDR3, the DNA is TGCGCCAGCAGCCCGGGAAGACAGGTAACCTACGAGCAGTACTTC.

This clone was counted only a few times. The chain links TRBV11-2 to TRBJ2-7; 8 nucleotides match TRBD1. Trimming removed 4 bases from V and 1 base from J; junction bases left unmatched: 9. Germline V gene data show CDR1 as SGHAT and CDR2 as FQNNGV. The CDR3 has 16 residues. The CDR3 DNA reads TGTGCCAGCAGCTCACAGGGGGAGAGCTCATCCTACGAGCAGTACTTC. It translates to CASSSQGESSSYEQYF.

This clone was seen just once. The chain carries TRBV14 and TRBJ2-1, with TRBD2 matching 10 bases. The V segment lost 1 base and the J segment 8 bases; nucleotides outside the gene matches: 5. Per the germline V gene, CDR1 is SGHDN and CDR2 is FVKESK. CDR3 length: 15 amino acids. The CDR3 DNA follows: TGTGCCAGCAGCCAAGGGCTAGCGGGAGTGCATGAGCAGTTCTTC. It yields the protein CASSQGLAGVHEQFF. The full variable domain, with the rest looked up from reference TRBV14 and TRBJ2-1, is EAGVTQFPSHSVIEKGQTVTLRCDPISGHDNLYWYRRVMGKEIKFLLHFVKESKQDESGMPNNRFLAERTGGTYSTLKVQPAELEDSGVYFCASSQGLAGVHEQFFGPGTRLTVL.

This rearrangement joins TRBV6-1 to TRBJ1-1; D gene uncertain. The ends were cut back, 6 bases at V and 0 bases at J, with 2 bases in the middle. The CDR3 extends over 11 amino acids. Germline loops: CDR1 MNHNS, CDR2 SASEGT. CDR3 in amino acids: CASRMNTEAFF. CDR3 nucleotides: TGTGCCAGCAGGATGAACACTGAAGCTTTCTTT.

The V gene is TRBV7-8, the J gene TRBJ2-1, with TRBD1 matching 7 bases. CDR1 and CDR2 from the germline V gene are SGHVS and FQNEAQ. The CDR3 consists of 15 residues. V was pared by 3 bases and J by 3 bases, with 5 bases of the junction left unmatched. CDR3 amino acids: CASSFGTGVYNEQFF. CDR3 coding DNA: TGTGCCAGCAGCTTCGGAACAGGGGTCTACAATGAGCAGTTCTTC.

This clone has a handful of counts. The chain carries TRBV5-1 and TRBJ1-1; TRBD1 aligns across 9 bases. CDR3 size: 14 residues. V lost 4 bases to trimming and J lost 3 bases; unmatched junction nucleotides: 4. Germline V gene data show CDR1 as SGHRS and CDR2 as YFSETQ. The CDR3 DNA follows: TGCGCCAGCAGCCCGGGACAGGGCGACACTGAAGCTTTCTTT. Protein: CASSPGQGDTEAFF.

The chain uses TRBV6-5 and TRBJ2-7; D is perhaps TRBD1 (5 bases). This CDR3 comprises 16 residues. V was shortened by 0 bases and J by 4 bases, with 16 bases between the two germline ends. Germline assignment: CDR1 MNHEY and CDR2 SVGAGI. CDR3 loop: CASSYSIVLTEYEQYF. The CDR3, as DNA: TGTGCCAGCAGTTACTCGATTGTACTGACAGAGTACGAGCAGTACTTC.

This clone was seen only a few times. One junction end disagrees with the germline gene, perhaps due to a read error. The chain recombines TRBV7-2 with TRBJ2-1; the D gene is possibly TRBD1 (6 bases). This CDR3 has 14 residues. Per germline, CDR1 SGHTA and CDR2 FQGNSA. For the CDR3, the DNA is TGTGCCAGCAGATTAGGGGGTCCCTACAATGAGCAGTTCTTC. Its protein is CASRLGGPYNEQFF.

V and J are TRBV7-2 and TRBJ2-7; 7 bases agree with TRBD1. CDR1 is SGHTA, CDR2 FQGNSA, per germline. V shed 5 bases and J 0 bases; nucleotides not matched to a gene: 10. The CDR3 totals 16 residues. The CDR3 coding sequence is TGTGCCAGCAGCCGAAGGGCGACAGGGTCCTCCTACGAGCAGTACTTC. Its protein is CASSRRATGSSYEQYF.

The V gene is TRBV6-1, the J gene TRBJ2-7; 13 bases line up with TRBD2. The CDR3 runs 15 residues. The ends lost 10 bases at V and 4 bases at J; junction bases unmatched: 10. Germline values: CDR1 MNHNS, CDR2 SASEGT. DNA of the CDR3: TGTGCCATCAGGCAGACTAGCGGGAGGCGTTACGAGCAGTACTTC. Protein: CAIRQTSGRRYEQYF.

The CDR3 sequence is CASSLNEKLFF. CDR3 nucleotide sequence: TGTGCCAGCAGCTTAAATGAAAAACTGTTTTTT. This chain uses TRBV5-8 with TRBJ1-4; no definite D call. CDR3 length equals 11 residues. With 2 bases removed from V and 5 bases from J, the gap between germline ends came to 1 base. CDR1 and CDR2 (germline): SGHTS, YDEGEE.

In its sample, this clone was seen once. The same CDR3 also results from other DNA sequences found in this sample. This chain uses TRBV19 with TRBJ2-1; D is undetermined. Germline values: CDR1 LNHDA, CDR2 SQIVND (reference sequence). Between the trimmed V and J ends, which lost 6 bases and 0 bases, there was a span of 9 bases. The CDR3 totals 14 residues. CDR3: CASSTTSSYNEQFF. DNA of the CDR3: TGTGCCAGTAGCACTACGAGCTCCTACAATGAGCAGTTCTTC.

The J gene is TRBJ1-1, the V gene TRBV4-1; maybe TRBD1 (6 bases). Germline CDR1 MGHRA, CDR2 YSYEKL. The CDR3 loop spans 16 amino acids. Trimming pared 2 bases from V and 4 bases from J, leaving 17 bases between. CDR3 sequence reads: CASSQFLGGPGTEAFF. CDR3 in DNA: TGCGCCAGCAGCCAATTCCTCGGGGGGCCCGGCACTGAAGCTTTCTTT.

A remark on this clone: Other DNA sequences in this sample translate to the same CDR3. This chain joins TRBV6-1 and TRBJ2-7; possibly TRBD1 or TRBD2 for D (5 bases each). The CDR3 sequence is 13 residues long. V lost 8 bases and J 2 bases, leaving 13 bases between the germline ends. Germline V gene data show CDR1 as MNHNS and CDR2 as SASEGT. In nucleotides, the CDR3 is TGTGCCAGCCGAGGGCAGGGACCCTACGAGCAGTACTTC. Protein sequence: CASRGQGPYEQYF.

This chain uses TRBV29-1 with TRBJ1-1; D gene uncertain. The V gene lost 2 bases and the J gene lost 1 base, with 14 bases spanning the gap. The CDR3 length is 15 residues. CDR1 SQVTM and CDR2 ANQGSEA come from the germline V gene. The CDR3 region has the DNA TGCAGCGTTGAAAGCAGGTTTCAACAGAACACTGAAGCTTTCTTT. Translation: CSVESRFQQNTEAFF.

This rearrangement joins TRBV28 to TRBJ2-7, with D maybe TRBD2 (5 bases). V dropped 4 bases and J dropped 12 bases, with 19 bases sitting between them. Germline V gene sequence: CDR1 MDHEN, CDR2 SYDVKM. The CDR3 length is 13 residues. CDR3 DNA: TGTGCCAGCAGTTCCCCTCTGGGTGCGGGCGGGTACTTC. Residues: CASSSPLGAGGYF. The full variable domain, rest sourced from reference TRBV28 and TRBJ2-7, is DVKVTQSSRYLVKRTGEKVFLECVQDMDHENMFWYRQDPGLGLRLIYFSYDVKMKEKGDIPEGYSVSREKKERFSLILESASTNQTSMYLCASSSPLGAGGYFGPGTRLTVT.

In this sample, this clone turned up a few times. Other DNA sequences from this sample encode an identical CDR3 as well. The chain uses TRBV5-1 and TRBJ2-5, with D unresolved. This CDR3 region has 12 residues. CDR1 SGHRS and CDR2 YFSETQ come from the germline V gene. V was trimmed by 0 bases and J by 4 bases, leaving 4 bases between them. The CDR3 nucleotides are TGCGCCAGCAGCTTGGTGGGAGAGACCCAGTACTTC. This sequence encodes CASSLVGETQYF.

This clone is a singleton in its sample. The V gene is TRBV5-1, the J gene TRBJ1-1, with TRBD1 as a possible D gene (6 bases). The CDR3 runs 14 residues. With 4 bases removed from V and 6 bases from J, the gap between germline ends came to 16 bases. Germline CDR1 and CDR2: SGHRS and YFSETQ. This chain's CDR3 is CASSDLQGLSEAFF. The CDR3 DNA sequence: TGCGCCAGCAGCGACCTACAGGGTTTGTCTGAAGCTTTCTTT.

This chain connects TRBV5-4 to TRBJ2-3; TRBD2 matches 9 bases. The J segment lost 2 bases and the V segment lost 0 bases, leaving 16 bases of the junction unmatched. The length of the CDR3 is 20 residues. Germline V gene data show CDR1 as SGHNT and CDR2 as YYREEE (reference sequence). The CDR3 here is CASSLDLGGGRAMDTDTQYF. CDR3 nucleotides: TGTGCCAGCAGCTTGGATCTCGGGGGCGGGAGGGCCATGGACACAGATACGCAGTATTTT.

The chain couples TRBV28 to TRBJ2-1; 8 bases are a match to TRBD1. Germline V gives CDR1 MDHEN, CDR2 SYDVKM. This CDR3 has 17 residues. The V and J ends lost 7 bases and 1 base, in that order; junction bases with no gene match: 12. The CDR3 protein is CASTASTGVFSYNEQFF. The CDR3 nucleotides read TGTGCCAGCACGGCTTCGACAGGGGTGTTTTCCTACAATGAGCAGTTCTTC.

The chain carries TRBV29-1 and TRBJ1-5; D ambiguous. This CDR3 has 13 residues. The V end was cut by 4 bases, the J end by 4 bases, with 11 bases between. Per the germline V gene, CDR1 is SQVTM and CDR2 is ANQGSEA. DNA for the CDR3: TGCAGCGTTGCAACGGACGGGAATCAGCCCCAGCATTTT. The encoded protein is CSVATDGNQPQHF.

The V call is TRBV10-3, the J call TRBJ1-1; no firm D call. Between the trimmed V and J ends, which lost 6 bases and 6 bases, there was a span of 2 bases. This CDR3 is 9 amino acids long. Germline V gene sequence: CDR1 ENHRY, CDR2 SYGVKD. The CDR3 DNA reads TGTGCCATCAGGTCTGAAGCTTTCTTT. Translation gives CAIRSEAFF.

As to this clone: Other DNA sequences of this sample code for an identical CDR3. V is TRBV27 and J is TRBJ1-4; TRBD1 matches at 9 bases. Germline-derived CDR1 and CDR2 are MNHEY and SMNVEV (reference sequence). This CDR3 is 15 amino acids long. V gave up 4 bases and J gave up 2 bases; unmatched junction bases: 2. This CDR3 is CASSSQGATNEKLFF. CDR3 DNA sequence: TGTGCCAGCAGTTCACAGGGGGCTACTAATGAAAAACTGTTTTTT.